Reported below is one T cell receptor beta chain. Which antigen it targets is not known. The record has no base qualities; no much larger clone is one base away. TCRbeta CDR3 regions were amplified from genomic DNA by means of the immunoSEQ Assay, a bias-controlled multiplex PCR. Turning to the authors' computational methods: The number of nucleated cells in each sample was estimated from the amplification of reference gene primers within the assay. To quantify the absolute abundance of each unique TCRbeta CDR3 rearrangement, sequence reads were collapsed and filtered. For each sample, productive Simpson clonality was calculated as the square root of Simpson's diversity index over productive rearrangements. TCRdb re-hosts the immuneACCESS table, in-frame sequences only. Its copies lack some clones; in the studies checked, an unresolved V gene accounts for under half of them, and the cause for the rest is not known. V, J and clone size are those of that table, while D and trimming were read from the DNA. This sample lists about 100,000 clones; about 77% were detected once. The ten largest clones represent over 10% of the sample.

Each collaborating institution followed its own protocols to collect whole blood in K2EDTA tubes. For TCRbeta analysis, collaborators shipped samples as frozen whole blood, isolated PBMCs, or DNA extracted from either of those sample types. The source of the sample is a study of blood T cell repertoires in COVID-19 (dated by TCRdb to the early 2020s). About the investigation overall: Samples from collaborators originated in the United States, Italy and Spain and spanned both the acute and convalescent phases of COVID-19. Deeply sampled blood TCRbeta repertoires from subjects exposed to, actively infected with, or recovered from COVID-19 were included in the dataset. Sample metadata almost always included a de-identified subject ID, COVID-19 status, age in years and sex. The samples were drawn from the first 160 participants of the ongoing ImmuneRACE study and from 1,254 subjects provided by 6 global collaborators. The prospective study material was composed of cDNA or gDNA derived from T cells, B-cell-depleted T cells, or PBMCs. A freely available public database, intended as a resource for researchers studying the immune response to SARS-CoV-2, is where the repertoires were released. Where HLA class I and class II types were available, the types were taken from metadata supplied by the sample provider, not from assay-based typing.

The full study reports these points: The amount of clinical and demographic metadata varied by source and participant and was provided uncurated.

The germline V gene encodes CDR1 MGHRA and CDR2 YSYEKL. The cysteine opens and the phenylalanine closes a CDR3 of 13 amino acids. Only CDR3 DNA remains: 39 bases, in frame from the first base. V is clipped by 6 bases and J by 1 base, and the sequence between their germline boundaries is 8 bases long. The chain couples TRBV4-1 to TRBJ2-3, with no confident D gene call. Source material: peripheral blood. The clonotype was recovered from a woman aged 70-85 years with acute or convalescent COVID-19. The CDR3 amino acid sequence is: CASSFIGTDTQYF. Read as DNA, the sequence is TGCGCCAGCAGTTTTATCGGCACAGATACGCAGTATTTT.